The following is a T cell receptor (beta chain) sequence with its context. Profiled with immunoSEQ multiplex PCR; TCRdb holds only in-frame clones, not every one. The sample shows tens of thousands of clones, 85% to 95% of them seen only once. The CDR3 runs to 17 residues. The V end was cut by 5 bases, the J end by 6 bases, with 25 bases between. CDR1 and CDR2 (germline): GTSNPN, SVGIG (reference sequence). The sample originates from a study of T cell changes during pregnancy in multiple sclerosis. The chain joins TRBV30 to TRBJ2-2, with D possibly TRBD1 on 7 matching bases. This TCR came from a female donor with multiple sclerosis, enrolled in a pregnancy study. The material sequenced was CD4+ T cells from peripheral blood mononuclear cells, taken in the third trimester of pregnancy. The CDR3 loop is CAWGNTFGGRGAGELFF. CDR3 nucleotide sequence: TGTGCCTGGGGAAATACCTTCGGGGGCAGGGGGGCCGGGGAGCTGTTTTTT.